The T cell receptor (beta chain) described here comes from a study of T cell repertoires in cytomegalovirus infection. This clonotype was seen a handful of times. TCRdb re-called the reads with MiXCR, one entry per CDR3 protein. The profile covers nearly 450,000 distinct CDR3 sequences, with approximately 31% appearing a single time and roughly 15% taken by the ten largest. The V end was cut by 3 bases, the J end by 5 bases, with 11 bases between. The CDR3 totals 13 residues. Germline V gene sequence: CDR1 MNHEY, CDR2 SMNVEV (reference sequence). The clonotype originates from a human donor in good health (CMV status not recorded). Some clones in this sample may be carry-over from other donors' samples. This rearrangement joins TRBV27 to TRBJ2-7; D unresolved. The sequenced material came from PBMCs. The CDR3 protein is CASSFSSVHEQYF. CDR3 in DNA: TGTGCCAGCAGTTTTTCCAGTGTCCACGAGCAGTACTTC.